This entry features one T cell receptor beta chain sequence. Its antigen is not identified. The data belong to a study of T cell responses to AZD1222 COVID-19 vaccine. Assay used: immunoSEQ multiplex PCR; TCRdb lists only in-frame clones, some missing. The sample lists approximately 150,000 clones, 80% to 90% occurring once. Regarding the study as a whole: Regions 160-218 and 743-854 held dominance among vaccine-associated CD4 TCRs, which spanned spike. Seropositive at baseline were only six AZD1222 recipients. Two AZD1222 doses significantly raised spike-specific TCR breadth and depth over controls.

The specimen comprised peripheral blood, sampled on day 0 of AZD1222 vaccination. This TCR came from an adult in good health.

CDR3 nucleotides: TGTGCCAGCAGCTTCCGGACAGGCTACAACTATGGCTACACCTTC. Encoded protein: CASSFRTGYNYGYTF. The chain links TRBV11-2 to TRBJ1-2; the match to TRBD1 covers 7 bases. V lost 3 bases, J lost 2 bases, and 6 bases stayed unmatched. The V gene's germline CDR1 is SGHAT and CDR2 FQNNGV. There are 15 residues in the CDR3.